This entry features one TCR beta chain sequence. Its antigen remains unidentified. The sequence runs out 3 residues before the end of the CDR3; the remainder is reconstructed from the germline J gene. These data come from a study of T cells in women clearing cervical HPV infection. Points from the study as a whole: CIN3+ cases had significantly higher TCR repertoire richness than controls, but evenness did not differ.

HPV was found by MY09/MY11 PCR and dot-blot genotyping. Sequencing was performed with immunoSEQ multiplex PCR; in TCRdb, only in-frame clones are kept and a portion is missing. Here the sample table reports 10,000 to 15,000 clones. The CDR3 is 15 amino acids. CDR1 is SEHNR and CDR2 is FQNEAQ in the germline V gene (reference sequence). The specimen sequenced was blood buffy coat. The chain uses TRBV7-9 and TRBJ1-2; D might be TRBD1 (5 bases). This sequence originates from a woman between 18 and 75 years old with a cervical HPV16 infection that either progressed to CIN3+ or cleared (not recorded which). The part of the CDR3 DNA that was read is TGTGCCAGCAGCTTAGCGCAGGGCATGGACTACGAC. As protein: CASSLAQGMDYD. The full CDR3 protein reads CASSLAQGMDYDYTF. The variable domain in full, completed from reference TRBV7-9 and TRBJ1-2, reads DTGVSQNPRHKITKRGQNVTFRCDPISEHNRLYWYRQTLGQGPEFLTYFQNEAQLEKSRLLSDRFSAERPKGSFSTLEIQRTEQGDSAMYLCASSLAQGMDYDYTFGSGTRLTVV.